Following are 29 T cell receptor beta chains from one sample sequenced in a study of shared clonotypes between healthy human individuals. Sequenced by immunoSEQ multiplex PCR; TCRdb stores in-frame clones only, minus some. The sample yields about 690,000 clones, less than 95% seen once. The source material was memory CD8+ T cells from PBMCs. Subset meaning: CD45RO+ cells pooled with CCR7-negative TemRA cells. These TCRs come from a man between 18 and 35 years old in good health. Some clones in this sample may be carry-over from other donors' samples.

This sequence joins TRBV9 and TRBJ2-2; D gene ambiguous. Germline loops: CDR1 SGDLS, CDR2 YYNGEE. CDR3 length: 17 residues. Trimming left V 4 bases short and J 0 bases short, with 16 bases between. CDR3 region: CASSTRRSFANTGELFF. The CDR3 region has the DNA TGTGCCAGCAGCACCAGACGAAGTTTCGCGAACACCGGGGAGCTGTTTTTT.

The V gene is TRBV10-3, the J gene TRBJ2-7; D gene uncertain. Germline V lookup: CDR1 ENHRY, CDR2 SYGVKD. The CDR3 covers 12 residues. Trimming took off 3 bases at V and 4 bases at J, with 7 bases between the two ends. The CDR3 DNA reads TGTGCCATCAGTGACAGCCTTTACGAGCAGTACTTC. This codes for CAISDSLYEQYF.

This chain connects TRBV9 to TRBJ2-3; TRBD2 is a possible D gene (6 bases). CDR1 is SGDLS, CDR2 YYNGEE, per germline. Trimming shortened V by 1 base and J by 2 bases, and 17 bases separated the two germline ends. The CDR3 extends over 17 amino acids. The CDR3 bases are TGTGCCAGCAGCGTATCTCAGCGGGTGTCCTCCACAGATACGCAGTATTTT. It specifies CASSVSQRVSSTDTQYF.

The rearrangement uses TRBV13 and TRBJ2-7, with TRBD2 identical over 9 bases. The CDR3 extends over 15 amino acids. Looked up from germline, CDR1 is PRHDT and CDR2 is FYEKMQ (reference sequence). The J segment lost 1 base and the V segment lost 6 bases, leaving 7 bases of the junction unmatched. The CDR3 spells CASSSTTSGSYEQYF. The DNA of the CDR3 is TGTGCCAGCAGTTCCACGACTAGCGGATCCTACGAGCAGTACTTC.

This chain uses TRBV27 with TRBJ2-1; possibly TRBD2 for D (6 bases). Germline V gene sequence: CDR1 MNHEY, CDR2 SMNVEV (reference sequence). V gave up 6 bases and J gave up 9 bases, with 12 bases separating them. The CDR3 has 12 residues. In nucleotides, the CDR3 is TGTGCCAGCAGGAGCTTTAGCGGTGAGCAGTTCTTC. Amino acids: CASRSFSGEQFF.

The chain employs TRBV5-6 and TRBJ2-7, with 8 bases that match TRBD2. The CDR3 sequence is 13 residues long. J lost 0 bases, V lost 7 bases, and 3 bases had no gene match. Germline CDR1 SGHDT, CDR2 YYEEEE. This chain's CDR3 is CASGGTSSYEQYF. CDR3 nucleotides: TGTGCCAGCGGGGGGACTAGCTCCTACGAGCAGTACTTC.

The chain recombines TRBV27 with TRBJ1-5; 8 nucleotides match TRBD1. The CDR3 contains 15 residues. V gave up 5 bases and J gave up 5 bases; unmatched junction bases: 8. CDR1 is MNHEY, CDR2 SMNVEV, per germline (reference sequence). As DNA, the CDR3 is TGTGCCAGCAGTATGACAGGGGTGGAAGATCAGCCCCAGCATTTT. It translates to CASSMTGVEDQPQHF.

This rearrangement joins TRBV11-1 to TRBJ2-7; D could derive from TRBD1 or TRBD2 (7 bases each). V was shortened by 0 bases and J by 4 bases, with 19 bases between the two germline ends. The CDR3 is 17 residues long. The germline gives CDR1 SGHAT, CDR2 FQDESV (reference sequence). CDR3 region: CASSLARGGTVPYEQYF. Written as DNA, the CDR3 is TGTGCCAGCAGCTTAGCAAGGGGAGGGACAGTCCCATACGAGCAGTACTTC. The whole variable domain, remainder taken from reference TRBV11-1 and TRBJ2-7, is EAEVAQSPRYKITEKSQAVAFWCDPISGHATLYWYRQILGQGPELLVQFQDESVVDDSQLPKDRFSAERLKGVDSTLKIQPAELGDSAMYLCASSLARGGTVPYEQYFGPGTRLTVT.

The chain is built from TRBV7-3 and TRBJ2-3, with 11 bases aligning to TRBD2. This CDR3 spans 15 amino acids. Losses at the gene ends were 3 bases for V and 4 bases for J; bases not matched to a gene: 3. Germline lookup yields CDR1 SGHTA and CDR2 FQGTGA. CDR3 nucleotides: TGTGCCAGCAGCTTGGGGACTAGCGGTGCAGATACGCAGTATTTT. Protein sequence: CASSLGTSGADTQYF.

The genes are TRBV7-9 and TRBJ2-1; unclear D gene. CDR3 length: 15 residues. Germline V gene sequence: CDR1 SEHNR, CDR2 FQNEAQ (reference sequence). Trimming pared 1 base from V and 0 bases from J, leaving 7 bases between. The CDR3 spells CASSLVVGSYNEQFF. DNA for the CDR3: TGTGCCAGCAGCTTAGTGGTGGGCTCCTACAATGAGCAGTTCTTC.

This clone was counted between two and nine times. Other nucleotide sequences in the sample specify the same CDR3. V is TRBV29-1 and J is TRBJ2-1; 8 positions agree with TRBD2. Germline CDR1 and CDR2: SQVTM and ANQGSEA. CDR3 length: 12 residues. Trimming took 5 bases from V and 9 from J; bases not matched to a gene: 6. The CDR3 here is CSVFSGSGEQFF. Here the CDR3 DNA reads TGCAGCGTTTTCAGCGGGAGCGGTGAGCAGTTCTTC.

The chain recombines TRBV7-9 with TRBJ2-1; 8 nucleotides agree with TRBD2. V lost 8 bases to trimming and J lost 9 bases; unmatched junction nucleotides: 18. Germline CDR1 is SEHNR and CDR2 is FQNEAQ (reference sequence). The CDR3 covers 16 residues. CDR3: CASRPPLAGFLGEQFF. The CDR3 DNA is TGTGCCAGCCGACCCCCTTTAGCGGGATTCCTTGGTGAGCAGTTCTTC.

The chain is built from TRBV6-5 and TRBJ2-2, with 7 positions matching TRBD1. J gave up 0 bases and V 6 bases, and 1 base lay outside the gene matches. Germline V gives CDR1 MNHEY, CDR2 SVGAGI. The length of the CDR3 is 14 residues. The CDR3 DNA sequence: TGTGCCAGCAGCGGGACAGCGAACACCGGGGAGCTGTTTTTT. This encodes CASSGTANTGELFF.

This clone was seen a single time. The CDR3 spells CAWSETRGGHWLRNTEAFF. The CDR3 bases are TGTGCCTGGAGTGAAACCCGGGGGGGGCATTGGTTGCGGAACACTGAAGCTTTCTTT. This sequence joins TRBV30 and TRBJ1-1, with D possibly being TRBD1 (6 bases). Trimming left V 1 base short and J 1 base short, with 25 bases between. CDR3 size: 19 residues. Per germline, CDR1 GTSNPN and CDR2 SVGIG (reference sequence).

CDR3 nucleotides: TGTGCCAGCAGCACTGAGCTTGGGGGAGATACGCAGTATTTT. This encodes CASSTELGGDTQYF. The chain combines TRBV11-3 with TRBJ2-3, with D possibly being TRBD1 or TRBD2 (5 bases each). The CDR3 length is 14 residues. Germline-derived CDR1 and CDR2 are SGHNT and YENEEA. Trimming removed 5 bases from V and 5 bases from J, with 14 bases in between.

This chain joins TRBV28 and TRBJ2-2; D possibly corresponds to TRBD1 (5 bases). Trimming pared 1 base from V and 1 base from J, leaving 16 bases between. The CDR3 totals 18 residues. In germline, CDR1 is MDHEN, CDR2 SYDVKM. In nucleotides, the CDR3 is TGTGCCAGCAGTTTATTCCTCCACTTGACAGAGAACACCGGGGAGCTGTTTTTT. Its protein is CASSLFLHLTENTGELFF.

The chain carries TRBV6-6 and TRBJ2-3; 8 nucleotides match TRBD2. After removal of 6 bases from V and 5 bases from J, the junction contained 13 bases not matched to a gene. CDR1 MNHNY and CDR2 SVGAGI come from the germline V gene (reference sequence). The CDR3 totals 16 residues. In DNA form, the CDR3 reads TGTGCCAGCAGCCAAACTAGCGGCTCCCCGGGAGATACGCAGTATTTT. It yields the protein CASSQTSGSPGDTQYF.

This chain links TRBV5-1 with TRBJ1-2, with a tentative D call TRBD1 (6 bases). Trimming took off 0 bases at V and 4 bases at J, with 19 bases between the two ends. Germline loops: CDR1 SGHRS, CDR2 YFSETQ. The CDR3 spans 17 residues. CDR3 DNA sequence: TGCGCCAGCAGCTTGGACGTCAATTACAGGGATACCTATGGCTACACCTTC. It codes for CASSLDVNYRDTYGYTF.

This CDR3 reads CASSYGTDYNSPLHF. CDR3 coding DNA: TGTGCCAGCAGTTACGGGACTGACTATAATTCACCCCTCCACTTT. The chain joins TRBV6-6 to TRBJ1-6, with a weak D call TRBD1 (5 bases). Trimming left V 2 bases short and J 3 bases short, with 8 bases between. CDR1 MNHNY and CDR2 SVGAGI come from the germline V gene (reference sequence). The CDR3 sequence is 15 residues long.

The rearrangement joins TRBV6-5 to TRBJ2-3; D call uncertain. The V gene lost 2 bases and the J gene lost 2 bases, with 8 bases spanning the gap. Germline assignment: CDR1 MNHEY and CDR2 SVGAGI. The CDR3 has 14 residues. The CDR3 is CASSYGRHTDTQYF. The CDR3 coding sequence is TGTGCCAGCAGTTACGGCAGACACACAGATACGCAGTATTTT.

The V and J genes are TRBV6-1 and TRBJ2-7; possibly TRBD1 for D (5 bases). The CDR3 covers 15 residues. Trimming left V 3 bases short and J 3 bases short, with 15 bases between. CDR1 MNHNS and CDR2 SASEGT come from the germline V gene. The CDR3 DNA reads TGTGCCAGCAGTGAGGCGAAGGGGCCCAACTACGAGCAGTACTTC. This gives the protein CASSEAKGPNYEQYF.

This clone was detected only once. The chain links TRBV14 to TRBJ2-1; TRBD2 aligns across 11 bases. The CDR3 is made up of 16 amino acids. Germline-derived CDR1 and CDR2 are SGHDN and FVKESK. The J segment lost 8 bases and the V segment lost 4 bases, leaving 10 bases of the junction unmatched. The CDR3 protein is CASSPPSSGRGDEQFF. DNA for the CDR3: TGTGCCAGCAGCCCTCCAAGTAGCGGGAGGGGCGATGAGCAGTTCTTC.

The V gene is TRBV5-5, the J gene TRBJ2-2, with D unclear. Trimming pared 2 bases from V and 2 bases from J, leaving 4 bases between. CDR1 is SGHKS and CDR2 is YYEKEE in the germline V gene (reference sequence). This CDR3 has 13 amino acids. The CDR3 DNA is TGTGCCAGCAGCTTCATAAACACCGGGGAGCTGTTTTTT. Protein sequence: CASSFINTGELFF.

CDR3 in amino acids: CASSLEERPTYNEQFF. The CDR3 DNA sequence: TGTGCCAGCAGCCTTGAGGAACGGCCCACCTACAATGAGCAGTTCTTC. V usage is TRBV5-6 and J usage is TRBJ2-1; D is undetermined. Germline V gene sequence: CDR1 SGHDT, CDR2 YYEEEE. V dropped 4 bases and J dropped 2 bases, with 16 bases sitting between them. This CDR3 has 16 residues.

This clone was detected only a few times. J is TRBJ2-7 and V is TRBV30, with 9 nucleotides matching TRBD1. Germline V lookup: CDR1 GTSNPN, CDR2 SVGIG (reference sequence). With 3 bases clipped from V and 4 bases from J, the junction kept 7 bases outside the gene matches. CDR3 length: 14 residues. This chain's CDR3 is CAWSHGTGIYEQYF. CDR3 nucleotide sequence: TGTGCCTGGAGCCATGGGACAGGGATTTACGAGCAGTACTTC.

The chain joins TRBV7-2 to TRBJ2-1; tentatively, D is TRBD1 (5 bases). The CDR3 length is 13 residues. V shed 9 bases and J shed 9 bases, with 18 bases lying between them. In germline, CDR1 is SGHTA, CDR2 FQGNSA. The chain's CDR3 is CARAPWGGGEQFF. CDR3 nucleotides: TGTGCCAGAGCCCCATGGGGCGGCGGTGAGCAGTTCTTC.

The CDR3 DNA sequence: TGTGCCAGCAGCTTAGGCCCCGCCGGGACCCCAAGCTGGGAGCAGTTCTTC. This codes for CASSLGPAGTPSWEQFF. This chain links TRBV7-9 with TRBJ2-1; D may match TRBD1 or TRBD2 (5 bases each). Germline-derived CDR1 and CDR2 are SEHNR and FQNEAQ (reference sequence). This CDR3 comprises 17 residues. V was pared by 1 base and J by 10 bases, with 23 bases between.

The chain couples TRBV19 to TRBJ1-5; D gene unclear. Germline CDR1 reads LNHDA; CDR2 reads SQIVND (reference sequence). V lost 0 bases and J 6 bases, leaving 6 bases between the germline ends. CDR3 size: 13 residues. CDR3 DNA: TGTGCCAGTAGTATAGACTTGACTCAGCCCCAGCATTTT. Encoded protein: CASSIDLTQPQHF.

The chain combines TRBV28 with TRBJ2-2; D is uncertain. The germline CDR1 and CDR2 sequences are MDHEN and SYDVKM. The CDR3 is 12 residues long. V dropped 6 bases and J dropped 2 bases, with 4 bases sitting between them. CDR3 residues: CASSINTGELFF. The DNA of the CDR3 is TGTGCCAGCAGCATTAACACCGGGGAGCTGTTTTTT.